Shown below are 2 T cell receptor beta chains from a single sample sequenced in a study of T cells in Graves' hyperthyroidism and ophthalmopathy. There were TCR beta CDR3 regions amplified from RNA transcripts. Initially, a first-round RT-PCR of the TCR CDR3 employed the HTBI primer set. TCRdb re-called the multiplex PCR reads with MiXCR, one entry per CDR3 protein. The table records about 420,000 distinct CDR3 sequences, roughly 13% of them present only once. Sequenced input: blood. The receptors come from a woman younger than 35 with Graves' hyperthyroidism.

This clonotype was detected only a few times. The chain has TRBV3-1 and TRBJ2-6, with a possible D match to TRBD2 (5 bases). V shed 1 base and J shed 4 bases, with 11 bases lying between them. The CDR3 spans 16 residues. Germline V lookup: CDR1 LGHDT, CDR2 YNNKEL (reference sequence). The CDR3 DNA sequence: TGTGCCAGCAGCCAAGGGCTAGCTGGCGGGGCCAACGTCCTGACTTTC. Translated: CASSQGLAGGANVLTF.

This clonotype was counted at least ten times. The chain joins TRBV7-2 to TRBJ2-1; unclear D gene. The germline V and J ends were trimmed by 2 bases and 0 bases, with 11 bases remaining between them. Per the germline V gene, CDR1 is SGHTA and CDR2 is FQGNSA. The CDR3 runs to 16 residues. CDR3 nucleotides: TGTGCCAGCAGCTTAATCGGCGGTTACTCCTACAATGAGCAGTTCTTC. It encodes CASSLIGGYSYNEQFF.